This is a list of T cell receptor beta chains from one sample in a study of PD-L1 blockade in urothelial cancer. Generated by immunoSEQ multiplex PCR, the TCRdb table keeps only in-frame clones and is missing some. The sample has some 15,000 clones, roughly 90% seen once. The source was PBMCs, collected around atezolizumab (anti-PD-L1) treatment. Every receptor here comes from a man between 65 and 85 years old with urothelial cancer. CDR3s include the opening cysteine and the closing phenylalanine or tryptophan. A D gene is named only where the DNA matches it firmly. The size entry is marked missing in some rows and otherwise reads once, few, many or a size class.

-,TRBD1,TRBJ1-6,TRBV19,TGTGCCAGTAGTACGGCCGGGACAGGGAATTCACCCCTCCACTTT,CASSTAGTGNSPLHF
-,TRBD1,TRBJ2-7,TRBV7-9,TGTGCCAGCAGCCTAAGGGGGCGTGGGTACGAGCAGTACTTC,CASSLRGRGYEQYF
-,TRBD1,TRBJ2-7,TRBV5-1,TGCGCCAGCAGCGAGGGACAGGGTAACTACGAGCAGTACTTC,CASSEGQGNYEQYF
-,TRBD2,TRBJ2-4,TRBV5-6,TGTGCCAGCGCGTACCGAACTAGCGGACTTTCGCACATTCAGTACTTC,CASAYRTSGLSHIQYF
-,-,TRBJ2-7,TRBV6-5,TGTGCCAGCAGTTCCTGGACGTCGGGGGACGAGCAGTACTTC,CASSSWTSGDEQYF
-,TRBD1,TRBJ2-7,TRBV10-3,TGTGCCATACACCGGGACAGGGGTTCCGAGCAGTACTTC,CAIHRDRGSEQYF
-,TRBD1,TRBJ1-1,TRBV19,TGTGCCAGTACCCTCACGACAGGGGTGTCAAGAGGGAACACTGAAGCTTTCTTT,CASTLTTGVSRGNTEAFF
once,-,TRBJ2-3,TRBV11-2,TGTGCCAGCAGCTTAGGGTCACGGGGGGCTCGGTTAGATACGCAGTATTTT,CASSLGSRGARLDTQYF
-,-,TRBJ1-1,TRBV5-5,TGTGCCAGCAGCGTGGCAGGGGTCGCTGAAGCTTTCTTT,CASSVAGVAEAFF
few,-,TRBJ1-3,TRBV5-6,TGTGCCAGCAGCTTGGACGGCCTGCGGTTCTCTGGAAACACCATATATTTT,CASSLDGLRFSGNTIYF
-,-,TRBJ2-1,TRBV6-1,TGTGCCAGCAGTGAAGCAGGGTGGGGGCACAGCTCCTACAATGAGCAGTTCTTC,CASSEAGWGHSSYNEQFF
-,TRBD1,TRBJ1-2,TRBV5-6,TGTGCCAGCAGCTTGCTAGCGACAGGGTGGGGCTACACCTTC,CASSLLATGWGYTF
-,TRBD2,TRBJ2-5,TRBV4-1,TGCGCCAGCAGCCCGGGACTAGTCCTCCGGGAGACCCAGTACTTC,CASSPGLVLRETQYF
-,TRBD2,TRBJ2-7,TRBV28,TGTGCCAGCAGCAGGGGAGGTAGCGGGGGGGCCCTTTGGGAGTACTTC,CASSRGGSGGALWEYF
-,-,TRBJ1-1,TRBV5-1,TGCGCCAGCAGCCGGGTACGGGGTGGCACTGAAGCTTTCTTT,CASSRVRGGTEAFF
once,-,TRBJ2-7,TRBV7-8,TGTGCCAGCAGCTCCCAGACTAACTCCTACGAGCAGTACTTC,CASSSQTNSYEQYF
-,TRBD1,TRBJ1-2,TRBV6-1,TGTGCCAGCAACCCGGGACAGGGGGTAATCCATGGCTACACCTTC,CASNPGQGVIHGYTF
once,-,TRBJ2-1,TRBV7-6,TGTGCCAGCAGCTTAGAGTCAACAGAAAGCAATGAGCAGTTCTTC,CASSLESTESNEQFF
-,TRBD1,TRBJ1-1,TRBV7-9,TGTGCCAGCAGCGGGACAGAGTCCCTGAACACTGAAGCTTTCTTT,CASSGTESLNTEAFF
-,-,TRBJ1-5,TRBV30,TGTGCCTGGAGTGGGGCGCTGAGGGATCAGCCCCAGCATTTT,CAWSGALRDQPQHF
-,TRBD1,TRBJ1-2,TRBV5-1,TGCGCCAGCAGCCTTACAGGGGACTATGGCTACACCTTC,CASSLTGDYGYTF
-,-,TRBJ1-1,TRBV18,TGTGCCAGCTCACCACCGACGGGACTTGCTTTCTTT,CASSPPTGLAFF
-,-,TRBJ1-3,TRBV9,TGTGCCAGCGGGCAGGCTTTGTCTGGAAACACCATATATTTT,CASGQALSGNTIYF
-,-,TRBJ2-3,TRBV30,TGTGCCACCGGGAGAGGTACGCAGTATTTT,CATGRGTQYF
-,-,TRBJ2-3,TRBV5-1,TGCGCCAGCAGCTTGGTCAGGGAAGATACGCAGTATTTT,CASSLVREDTQYF
-,-,TRBJ1-5,TRBV7-9,TGTGCCAGCAGCTGGGGGGACGTTAGCAATCAGCCCCAGCATTTT,CASSWGDVSNQPQHF
-,TRBD1,TRBJ2-7,TRBV27,TGTGCCAGCAGTTTAAGGAACAGGGGCTACGAGCAGTACTTC,CASSLRNRGYEQYF
-,TRBD1,TRBJ2-7,TRBV11-2,TGTGCCAGCACGGGACAGGCCGCTTACGAGCAGTACTTC,CASTGQAAYEQYF
-,-,TRBJ1-1,TRBV6-6,TGTGCCAGCACCCTGGGAAGGGCGGGGAACACTGAAGCTTTCTTT,CASTLGRAGNTEAFF
-,-,TRBJ1-5,TRBV19,TGTGCCAGTAGTGAGAGGGGCAATCAGCCCCAGCATTTT,CASSERGNQPQHF
-,TRBD2,TRBJ2-5,TRBV5-1,TGCGCCAGCATACTAGCGGGGGGCCCGAGGGAGACCCAGTACTTC,CASILAGGPRETQYF